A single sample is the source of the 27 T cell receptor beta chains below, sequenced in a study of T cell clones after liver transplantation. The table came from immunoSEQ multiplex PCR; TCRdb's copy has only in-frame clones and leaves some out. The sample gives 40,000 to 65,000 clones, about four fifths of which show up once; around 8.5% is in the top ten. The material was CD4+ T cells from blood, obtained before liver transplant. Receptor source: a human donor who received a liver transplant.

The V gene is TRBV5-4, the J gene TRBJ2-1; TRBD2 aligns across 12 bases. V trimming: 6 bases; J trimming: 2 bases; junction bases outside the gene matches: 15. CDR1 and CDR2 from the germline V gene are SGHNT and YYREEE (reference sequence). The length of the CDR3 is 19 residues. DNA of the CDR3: TGTGCCAGCATCCCCATGACTAGCGGGAGCGCGCGCGCCTACAATGAGCAGTTCTTC. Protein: CASIPMTSGSARAYNEQFF.

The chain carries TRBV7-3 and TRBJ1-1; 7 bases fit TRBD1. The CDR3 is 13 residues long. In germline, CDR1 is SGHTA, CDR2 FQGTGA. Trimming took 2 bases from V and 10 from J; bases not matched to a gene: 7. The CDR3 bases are TGTGCCAGCAGCTTAGGGAGTGGACAGGTAGCTTTCTTT. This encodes CASSLGSGQVAFF.

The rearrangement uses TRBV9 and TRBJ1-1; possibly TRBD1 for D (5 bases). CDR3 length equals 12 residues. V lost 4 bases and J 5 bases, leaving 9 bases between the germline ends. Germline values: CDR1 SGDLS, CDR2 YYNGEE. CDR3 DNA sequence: TGTGCCAGCAGCACGGGGGGAACTGAAGCTTTCTTT. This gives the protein CASSTGGTEAFF.

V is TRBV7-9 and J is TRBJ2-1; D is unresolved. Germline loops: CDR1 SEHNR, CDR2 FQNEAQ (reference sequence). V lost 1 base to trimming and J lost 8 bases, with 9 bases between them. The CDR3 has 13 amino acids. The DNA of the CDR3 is TGTGCCAGCAGCTTAGTTAGGGTCGATGAGCAGTTCTTC. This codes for CASSLVRVDEQFF.

Written as DNA, the CDR3 is TGTGCCAGCAGCGCGGGACTAGCGGGAGTCACCGGGGAGCTGTTTTTT. Its protein product is CASSAGLAGVTGELFF. The V call is TRBV7-2, the J call TRBJ2-2; TRBD2 aligns across 14 bases. After removal of 5 bases from V and 4 bases from J, the junction contained 3 bases not matched to a gene. CDR1 SGHTA and CDR2 FQGNSA come from the germline V gene. The CDR3 sequence is 16 residues long.

CDR3 residues: CASSPRGGEGSPLHF. CDR3 nucleotide sequence: TGTGCCAGCAGCCCGCGAGGGGGCGAAGGATCACCCCTCCACTTT. The V call is TRBV7-3, the J call TRBJ1-6; 7 nucleotides agree with TRBD1. The CDR3 runs 15 residues. The ends lost 5 bases at V and 10 bases at J; junction bases unmatched: 11. Germline CDR1 and CDR2: SGHTA and FQGTGA.

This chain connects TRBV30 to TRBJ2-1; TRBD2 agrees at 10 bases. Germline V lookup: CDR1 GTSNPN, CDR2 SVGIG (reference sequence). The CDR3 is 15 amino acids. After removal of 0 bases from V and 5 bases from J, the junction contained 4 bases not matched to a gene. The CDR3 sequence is CAWSVGTSGNNEQFF. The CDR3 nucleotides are TGTGCCTGGAGTGTTGGAACTAGCGGGAACAATGAGCAGTTCTTC.

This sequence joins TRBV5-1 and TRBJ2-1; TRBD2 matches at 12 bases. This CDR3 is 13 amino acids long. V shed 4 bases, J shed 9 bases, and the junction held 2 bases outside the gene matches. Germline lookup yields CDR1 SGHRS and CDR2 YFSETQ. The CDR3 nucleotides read TGCGCCAGCAGCCCACTAGCGGGAGGTGAGCAGTTCTTC. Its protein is CASSPLAGGEQFF.

CDR3 sequence: CASSIEGVYQPQHF. As DNA, the CDR3 is TGTGCCAGTAGTATAGAAGGAGTTTATCAGCCCCAGCATTTT. V usage is TRBV19 and J usage is TRBJ1-5; D uncertain. The CDR3 spans 14 residues. The V gene lost 0 bases and the J gene lost 5 bases, with 8 bases spanning the gap. CDR1 LNHDA and CDR2 SQIVND come from the germline V gene (reference sequence).

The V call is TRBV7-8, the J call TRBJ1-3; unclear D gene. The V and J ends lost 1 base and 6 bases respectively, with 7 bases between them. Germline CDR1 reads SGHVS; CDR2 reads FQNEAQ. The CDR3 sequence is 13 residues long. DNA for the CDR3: TGTGCCAGCAGCTTAGGGCAGTTAAACACCATATATTTT. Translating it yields CASSLGQLNTIYF.

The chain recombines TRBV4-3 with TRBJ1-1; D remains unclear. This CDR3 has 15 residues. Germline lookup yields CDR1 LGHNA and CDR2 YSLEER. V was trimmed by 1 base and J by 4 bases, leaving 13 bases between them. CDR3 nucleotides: TGCGCCAGCAGCCAAGGGATCCGGGGAGGCACTGAAGCTTTCTTT. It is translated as CASSQGIRGGTEAFF.

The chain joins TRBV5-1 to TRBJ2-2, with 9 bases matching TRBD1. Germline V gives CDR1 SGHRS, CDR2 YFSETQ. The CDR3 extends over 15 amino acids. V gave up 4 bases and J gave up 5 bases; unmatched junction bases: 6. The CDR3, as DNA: TGCGCCAGCAGCGCGGGACAGGGTTTAACCGGGGAGCTGTTTTTT. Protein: CASSAGQGLTGELFF.

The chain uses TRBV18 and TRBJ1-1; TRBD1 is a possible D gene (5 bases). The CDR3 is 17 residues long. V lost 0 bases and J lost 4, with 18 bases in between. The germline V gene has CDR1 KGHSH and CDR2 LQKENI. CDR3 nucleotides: TGTGCCAGCTCACCACCTAATACCCTCCAGGGTGGCACTGAAGCTTTCTTT. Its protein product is CASSPPNTLQGGTEAFF.

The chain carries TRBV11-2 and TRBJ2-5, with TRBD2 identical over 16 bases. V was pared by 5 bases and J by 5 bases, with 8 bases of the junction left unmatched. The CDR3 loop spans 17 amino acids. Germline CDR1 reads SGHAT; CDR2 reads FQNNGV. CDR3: CASSPGLAGGPEETQYF. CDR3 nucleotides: TGTGCCAGCAGCCCGGGACTAGCGGGAGGGCCGGAGGAGACCCAGTACTTC. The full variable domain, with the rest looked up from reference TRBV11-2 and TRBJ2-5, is EAGVAQSPRYKIIEKRQSVAFWCNPISGHATLYWYQQILGQGPKLLIQFQNNGVVDDSQLPKDRFSAERLKGVDSTLKIQPAKLEDSAVYLCASSPGLAGGPEETQYFGPGTRLLVL.

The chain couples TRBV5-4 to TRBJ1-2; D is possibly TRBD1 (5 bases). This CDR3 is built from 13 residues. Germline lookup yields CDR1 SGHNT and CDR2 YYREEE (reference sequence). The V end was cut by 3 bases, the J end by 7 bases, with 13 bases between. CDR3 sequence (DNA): TGTGCCAGCAGCTCCGGGGGGGGACGTGGCTACACCTTC. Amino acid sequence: CASSSGGGRGYTF.

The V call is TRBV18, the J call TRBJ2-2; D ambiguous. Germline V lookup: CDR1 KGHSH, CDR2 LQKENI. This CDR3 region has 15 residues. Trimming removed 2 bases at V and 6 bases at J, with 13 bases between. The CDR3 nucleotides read TGTGCCAGCTCACCATGGCAGCCTATAGCCGGGGAGCTGTTTTTT. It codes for CASSPWQPIAGELFF.

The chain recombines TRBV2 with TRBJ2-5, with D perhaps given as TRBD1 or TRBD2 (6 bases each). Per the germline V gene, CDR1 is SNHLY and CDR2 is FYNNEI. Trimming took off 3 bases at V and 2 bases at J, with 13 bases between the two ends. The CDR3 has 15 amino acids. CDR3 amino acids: CASSDQGTSQETQYF. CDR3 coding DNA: TGTGCCAGCAGTGACCAGGGGACTTCACAAGAGACCCAGTACTTC. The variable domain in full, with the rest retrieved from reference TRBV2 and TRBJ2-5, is EPEVTQTPSHQVTQMGQEVILRCVPISNHLYFYWYRQILGQKVEFLVSFYNNEISEKSEIFDDQFSVERPDGSNFTLKIRSTKLEDSAMYFCASSDQGTSQETQYFGPGTRLLVL.

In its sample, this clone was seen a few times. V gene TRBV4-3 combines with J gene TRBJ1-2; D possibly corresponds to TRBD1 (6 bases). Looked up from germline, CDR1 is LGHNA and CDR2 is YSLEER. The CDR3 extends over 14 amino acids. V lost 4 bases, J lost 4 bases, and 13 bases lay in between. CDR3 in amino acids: CASSPALGAYGYTF. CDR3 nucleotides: TGCGCCAGCAGCCCCGCGCTGGGGGCCTATGGCTACACCTTC.

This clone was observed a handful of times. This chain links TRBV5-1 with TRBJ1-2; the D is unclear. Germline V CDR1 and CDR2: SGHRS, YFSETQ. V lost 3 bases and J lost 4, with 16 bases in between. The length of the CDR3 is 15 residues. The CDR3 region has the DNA TGCGCCAGCAGCTCCGGACGCACCGACCGCTATGGCTACACCTTC. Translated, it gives CASSSGRTDRYGYTF. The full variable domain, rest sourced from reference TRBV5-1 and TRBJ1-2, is KAGVTQTPRYLIKTRGQQVTLSCSPISGHRSVSWYQQTPGQGLQFLFEYFSETQRNKGNFPGRFSGRQFSNSRSEMNVSTLELGDSALYLCASSSGRTDRYGYTFGSGTRLTVV.

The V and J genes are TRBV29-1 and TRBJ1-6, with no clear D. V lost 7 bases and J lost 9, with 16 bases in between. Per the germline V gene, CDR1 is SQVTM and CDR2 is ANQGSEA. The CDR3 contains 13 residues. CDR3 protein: CSAASGKTSPLHF. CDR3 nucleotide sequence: TGCAGCGCCGCGTCGGGGAAAACTTCACCCCTCCACTTT.

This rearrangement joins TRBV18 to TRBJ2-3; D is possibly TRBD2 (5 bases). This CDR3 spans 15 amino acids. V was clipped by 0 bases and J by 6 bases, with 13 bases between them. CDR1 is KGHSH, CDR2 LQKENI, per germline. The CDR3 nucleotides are TGTGCCAGCTCACCACCGGTCAGAATAGCGGATACGCAGTATTTT. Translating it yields CASSPPVRIADTQYF.

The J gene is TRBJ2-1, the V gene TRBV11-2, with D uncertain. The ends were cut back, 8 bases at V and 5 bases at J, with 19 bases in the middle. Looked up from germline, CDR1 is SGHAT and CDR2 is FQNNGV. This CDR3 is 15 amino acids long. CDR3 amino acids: CASSFRASDNNEQFF. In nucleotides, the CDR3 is TGTGCCAGCTCCTTCCGGGCCTCCGATAACAATGAGCAGTTCTTC.

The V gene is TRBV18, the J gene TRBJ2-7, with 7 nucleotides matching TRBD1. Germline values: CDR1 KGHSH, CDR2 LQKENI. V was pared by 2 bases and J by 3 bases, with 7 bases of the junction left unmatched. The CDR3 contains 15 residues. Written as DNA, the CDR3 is TGTGCCAGCTCACCAGAGACAGGGAGCCTCTACGAGCAGTACTTC. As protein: CASSPETGSLYEQYF.

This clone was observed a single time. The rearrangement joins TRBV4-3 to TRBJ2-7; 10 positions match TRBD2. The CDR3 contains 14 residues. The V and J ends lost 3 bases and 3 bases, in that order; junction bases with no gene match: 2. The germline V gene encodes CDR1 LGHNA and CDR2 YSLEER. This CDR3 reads CASSQGLANYEQYF. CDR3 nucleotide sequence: TGCGCCAGCAGCCAGGGACTAGCGAACTACGAGCAGTACTTC.

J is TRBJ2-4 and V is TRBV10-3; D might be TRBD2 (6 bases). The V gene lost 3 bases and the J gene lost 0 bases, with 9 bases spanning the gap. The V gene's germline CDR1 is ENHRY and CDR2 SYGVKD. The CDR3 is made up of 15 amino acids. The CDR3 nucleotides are TGTGCCATCAGTGAAGGGACTGTAGCCAAAAACATTCAGTACTTC. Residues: CAISEGTVAKNIQYF.

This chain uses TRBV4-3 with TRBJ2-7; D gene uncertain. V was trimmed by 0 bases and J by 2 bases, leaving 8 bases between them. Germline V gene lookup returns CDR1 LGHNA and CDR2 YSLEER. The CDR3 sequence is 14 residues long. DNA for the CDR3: TGCGCCAGCAGCCAAGATGGCTCGGCCTACGAGCAGTACTTC. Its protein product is CASSQDGSAYEQYF.

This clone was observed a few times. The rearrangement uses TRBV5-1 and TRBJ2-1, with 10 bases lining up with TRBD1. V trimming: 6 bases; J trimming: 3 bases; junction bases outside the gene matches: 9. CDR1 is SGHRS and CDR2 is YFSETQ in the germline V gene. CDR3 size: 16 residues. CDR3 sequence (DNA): TGCGCCAGCACGCGGGTCGGGACAGGGGACTACAATGAGCAGTTCTTC. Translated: CASTRVGTGDYNEQFF.